One sample yielded the 21 T cell receptor beta chains listed below, sequenced in a study of cytomegalovirus exposure and HLA in healthy donors. This table comes from immunoSEQ multiplex PCR, and its TCRdb copy is limited to in-frame clones, with some not included. The table lists 300,000 or so clones, approximately 91% of them singletons. The material sequenced was PBMCs. The source of these receptors is a man under 40 in good health and CMV-seronegative.

The J gene is TRBJ1-3, the V gene TRBV7-9; TRBD1 matches at 8 bases. The V gene's germline CDR1 is SEHNR and CDR2 FQNEAQ (reference sequence). This CDR3 has 13 residues. The CDR3 DNA reads as TGTGCTATTCAGGGGGCGAACGGAAACACCATATATTTT. This gives the protein CAIQGANGNTIYF.

The gene calls are TRBV5-6 and TRBJ2-2; D may be TRBD1 (6 bases). The CDR3 spans 15 residues. Trimming left V 3 bases short and J 5 bases short, with 14 bases between. The V gene's germline CDR1 is SGHDT and CDR2 YYEEEE. The CDR3 loop is CASSSSIRGTGELFF. As DNA, the CDR3 is TGTGCCAGCAGCTCAAGCATCAGGGGTACCGGGGAGCTGTTTTTT.

J is TRBJ1-1 and V is TRBV7-2, with a tentative D call TRBD1 (5 bases). The germline V gene encodes CDR1 SGHTA and CDR2 FQGNSA. The CDR3 totals 15 residues. V lost 1 base and J lost 4, with 13 bases in between. CDR3 region: CASSLVRRVGTEAFF. CDR3 DNA: TGTGCCAGCAGCTTAGTCCGCAGGGTGGGCACTGAAGCTTTCTTT.

The chain combines TRBV4-1 with TRBJ1-4, with a tentative D call TRBD1 (5 bases). V lost 4 bases, J lost 7 bases, and 16 bases lay in between. The CDR3 consists of 15 residues. Looked up from germline, CDR1 is MGHRA and CDR2 is YSYEKL. The CDR3 here is CASSRQTDGPEKLFF. CDR3 nucleotides: TGCGCCAGCAGCCGACAGACAGACGGCCCTGAAAAACTGTTTTTT.

This clone was found once. Mismatch with germline at one junction end may stem from a read error. The gene calls are TRBV2 and TRBJ1-1; 7 positions agree with TRBD1. The germline CDR1 and CDR2 sequences are SNHLY and FYNNEI. This CDR3 contains 13 residues. The CDR3 spells CASTESRGAEAFF. DNA for the CDR3: TGTGCCAGCACTGAATCCAGGGGGGCTGAAGCTTTCTTT.

The V and J genes are TRBV14 and TRBJ2-1, with D possibly TRBD1 on 6 matching bases. Germline V gene data show CDR1 as SGHDN and CDR2 as FVKESK. This CDR3 is 16 amino acids long. Trimming removed 4 bases at V and 8 bases at J, with 21 bases between. The CDR3 loop is CASSPKLDPRGDEQFF. The CDR3 DNA follows: TGTGCCAGCAGCCCGAAACTAGACCCCAGGGGCGATGAGCAGTTCTTC.

The genes are TRBV4-1 and TRBJ2-3; TRBD1 is a possible D gene (5 bases). Trimming stripped 4 bases from V and 1 base from J, with 15 bases between. The CDR3 sequence is 16 residues long. Germline V gene lookup returns CDR1 MGHRA and CDR2 YSYEKL. The CDR3 DNA is TGCGCCAGCAGCCCGCGCGCAGGGCGAGGCACAGATACGCAGTATTTT. Translated, it gives CASSPRAGRGTDTQYF.

The chain combines TRBV5-4 with TRBJ2-1; TRBD2 matches at 11 bases. CDR1 is SGHNT, CDR2 YYREEE, per germline (reference sequence). Trimming cost V 4 bases and J 14 bases; bases outside gene matches: 5. There are 12 residues in the CDR3. This CDR3 is CASSRLAGMEFF. As DNA, the CDR3 is TGTGCCAGCAGCCGACTAGCGGGGATGGAGTTCTTC.

A single count supports this clone. The chain links TRBV5-1 to TRBJ2-2; maybe TRBD1 (5 bases). The CDR3 has 17 amino acids. V dropped 4 bases and J dropped 4 bases, with 20 bases sitting between them. Germline CDR1 SGHRS, CDR2 YFSETQ. In nucleotides, the CDR3 is TGCGCCAGCAGCCCAGAGTCCGCAGGGATGGGCACCGGGGAGCTGTTTTTT. Amino acids: CASSPESAGMGTGELFF.

The chain recombines TRBV27 with TRBJ2-1; D may be TRBD2 (6 bases). The germline CDR1 and CDR2 sequences are MNHEY and SMNVEV (reference sequence). The ends were cut back, 6 bases at V and 4 bases at J, with 16 bases in the middle. The CDR3 consists of 15 residues. The CDR3 coding sequence is TGTGCCAGCAGGGGATCTTGGGACTTATACAATGAGCAGTTCTTC. Amino acid sequence: CASRGSWDLYNEQFF.

This clone showed up just once. This chain connects TRBV10-2 to TRBJ2-7; 8 bases line up with TRBD1. Per the germline V gene, CDR1 is WSHSY and CDR2 is SAAADI. The CDR3 spans 13 residues. V dropped 4 bases and J dropped 6; count of bases not matched to a gene: 5. The DNA of the CDR3 is TGCGCCAGCAGTGGGACGACAGGGGCCGAGCAGTACTTC. It is translated as CASSGTTGAEQYF.

This chain connects TRBV5-4 to TRBJ2-1; possibly TRBD2 for D (5 bases). This CDR3 is 16 amino acids long. V was cut by 4 bases and J by 6 bases, with 20 bases left in between. In germline, CDR1 is SGHNT, CDR2 YYREEE (reference sequence). This CDR3 is CASSPARVLARNEQFF. CDR3 nucleotides: TGTGCCAGCAGCCCAGCAAGGGTGTTAGCGCGCAATGAGCAGTTCTTC.

The gene calls are TRBV4-1 and TRBJ1-1, with unresolved D. This CDR3 is 17 amino acids long. Germline assignment: CDR1 MGHRA and CDR2 YSYEKL. Trimming stripped 0 bases from V and 2 bases from J, with 16 bases between. CDR3 DNA sequence: TGCGCCAGCAGCCAAGAACGGGGAGCCAGAGGTAACACTGAAGCTTTCTTT. The encoded protein is CASSQERGARGNTEAFF.

V gene TRBV7-9 combines with J gene TRBJ2-2; D call uncertain. In germline, CDR1 is SEHNR, CDR2 FQNEAQ (reference sequence). Trimming cost V 0 bases and J 8 bases, with 4 bases left between them. The CDR3 spans 12 residues. The CDR3 is CASSLATGELFF. The CDR3 DNA reads as TGTGCCAGCAGCTTAGCGACAGGGGAGCTGTTTTTT.

V gene TRBV20-1 combines with J gene TRBJ2-7; TRBD2 is a possible D gene (7 bases). The germline V gene has CDR1 DFQATT and CDR2 SNEGSKA (reference sequence). The CDR3 runs to 11 residues. Trimming left V 0 bases short and J 11 bases short, with 11 bases between. CDR3 sequence (DNA): TGCAGTGCTAGAGATGGGAGGGGGGAGTACTTC. This codes for CSARDGRGEYF.

This clone was counted a few times. The rearrangement links TRBV19 to TRBJ1-4, with TRBD1 as a possible D gene (6 bases). V lost 6 bases, J lost 4 bases, and 15 bases lay in between. The CDR3 loop spans 15 amino acids. Germline CDR1 is LNHDA and CDR2 is SQIVND (reference sequence). The CDR3: CASSIRRTDNEKLFF. CDR3 coding DNA: TGTGCCAGTAGCATTAGGAGGACAGATAATGAAAAACTGTTTTTT.

This chain uses TRBV19 with TRBJ2-3; TRBD2 aligns across 12 bases. The trim removed 1 base at V and 4 bases at J, leaving 6 bases unmatched. This CDR3 is built from 17 residues. From germline, CDR1 is LNHDA and CDR2 SQIVND (reference sequence). The CDR3 loop reads CASSIVRLAGAPDTQYF. DNA for the CDR3: TGTGCCAGTAGTATAGTAAGACTAGCGGGGGCACCAGATACGCAGTATTTT. Together with reference TRBV19 and TRBJ2-3, the CDR3 gives the full variable domain: DGGITQSPKYLFRKEGQNVTLSCEQNLNHDAMYWYRQDPGQGLRLIYYSQIVNDFQKGDIAEGYSVSREKKESFPLTVTSAQKNPTAFYLCASSIVRLAGAPDTQYFGPGTRLTVL.

The chain recombines TRBV4-1 with TRBJ2-7; D might be TRBD1 (6 bases). Germline lookup yields CDR1 MGHRA and CDR2 YSYEKL. V was shortened by 3 bases and J by 3 bases, with 18 bases between the two germline ends. The CDR3 is 16 residues long. The CDR3 DNA reads as TGCGCCAGCAGCCAGCTAAAGGACAGCGGTAACTACGAGCAGTACTTC. Its protein product is CASSQLKDSGNYEQYF.

The V call is TRBV10-2, the J call TRBJ1-1; D is unresolved. V was shortened by 4 bases and J by 1 base, with 7 bases between the two germline ends. The CDR3 is made up of 13 amino acids. The V gene's germline CDR1 is WSHSY and CDR2 SAAADI. DNA of the CDR3: TGCGCCAGCAGTGGGGAGACGAACACTGAAGCTTTCTTT. It is translated as CASSGETNTEAFF.

The rearrangement joins TRBV7-9 to TRBJ2-3; D may be TRBD2 (6 bases). Germline CDR1 is SEHNR and CDR2 is FQNEAQ (reference sequence). V dropped 5 bases and J dropped 4 bases, with 10 bases sitting between them. The CDR3 consists of 13 residues. CDR3: CASSSTGADTQYF. Here the CDR3 DNA reads TGTGCCAGCAGCAGCACGGGGGCAGATACGCAGTATTTT. Filled out from reference TRBV7-9 and TRBJ2-3, the complete variable domain reads DTGVSQNPRHKITKRGQNVTFRCDPISEHNRLYWYRQTLGQGPEFLTYFQNEAQLEKSRLLSDRFSAERPKGSFSTLEIQRTEQGDSAMYLCASSSTGADTQYFGPGTRLTVL.

The chain employs TRBV7-9 and TRBJ1-3; D is possibly TRBD1 (5 bases). The CDR3 is 16 amino acids. Germline V CDR1 and CDR2: SEHNR, FQNEAQ (reference sequence). Deletions cut 1 base from V and 0 bases from J, with 10 bases between. The CDR3 spells CASSLGSGISGNTIYF. The CDR3 coding sequence is TGTGCCAGCAGCTTAGGGTCAGGGATCTCTGGAAACACCATATATTTT.